This T cell receptor (beta chain) was documented in a study of blood T cell repertoires in COVID-19. Clones were sequenced by immunoSEQ multiplex PCR, and TCRdb holds only the in-frame ones, with some missing. The sample carries over 45,000 clones, around 80% recorded once. This clone has just one count. Germline assignment: CDR1 SGHAT and CDR2 FQNNGV. The ends were cut back, 3 bases at V and 6 bases at J, with 13 bases in the middle. The CDR3 runs 14 residues. The sequenced sample was peripheral blood. The clonotype comes from a woman at least 80 years old with acute or convalescent COVID-19. The chain combines TRBV11-2 with TRBJ2-3; unclear D gene. This CDR3 reads CASSFAGFVDTQYF. The CDR3 DNA reads TGTGCCAGCAGCTTTGCAGGATTTGTGGATACGCAGTATTTT.